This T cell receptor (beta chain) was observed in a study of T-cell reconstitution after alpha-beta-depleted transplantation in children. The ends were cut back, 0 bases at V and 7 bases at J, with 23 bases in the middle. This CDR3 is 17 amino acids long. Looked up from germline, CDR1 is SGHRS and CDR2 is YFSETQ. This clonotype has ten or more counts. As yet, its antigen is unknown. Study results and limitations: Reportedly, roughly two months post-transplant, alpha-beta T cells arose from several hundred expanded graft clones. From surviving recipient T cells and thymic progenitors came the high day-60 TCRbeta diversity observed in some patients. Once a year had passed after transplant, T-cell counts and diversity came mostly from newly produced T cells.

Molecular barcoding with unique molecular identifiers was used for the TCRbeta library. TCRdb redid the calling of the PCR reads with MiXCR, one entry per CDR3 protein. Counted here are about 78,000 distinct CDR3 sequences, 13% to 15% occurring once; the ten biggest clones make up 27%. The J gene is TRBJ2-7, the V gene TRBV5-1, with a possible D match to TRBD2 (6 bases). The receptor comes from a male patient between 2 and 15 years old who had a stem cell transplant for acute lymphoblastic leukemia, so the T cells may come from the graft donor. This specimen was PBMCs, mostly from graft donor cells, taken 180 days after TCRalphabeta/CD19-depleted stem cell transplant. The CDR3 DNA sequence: TGCGCCAGCAGCTTGGCCACGGTGTCGATCCACCGGGGGGAGCAGTACTTC. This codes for CASSLATVSIHRGEQYF.